This TCR beta chain was sequenced in a study of beta chain features in type 1 diabetes. Expressed TCRB transcripts were sequenced because the isolated RNA had all been reverse transcribed beforehand. Sequencing was performed with immunoSEQ multiplex PCR; in TCRdb, only in-frame clones are kept and a portion is missing. The sample has 600,000 to 650,000 clones; roughly 15% are singletons. Germline CDR1 and CDR2: MDHEN and SYDVKM. The CDR3 runs 12 residues. V lost 8 bases to trimming and J lost 6 bases; unmatched junction nucleotides: 1. The sequence came from a man between 18 and 35 years old in good health. The genes are TRBV28 and TRBJ2-2; 9 nucleotides line up with TRBD1. Material: naive CD4+ T cells from blood. CDR3 protein: CASRQGAGELFF. The CDR3 DNA is TGTGCCAGCCGACAGGGGGCCGGGGAGCTGTTTTTT.